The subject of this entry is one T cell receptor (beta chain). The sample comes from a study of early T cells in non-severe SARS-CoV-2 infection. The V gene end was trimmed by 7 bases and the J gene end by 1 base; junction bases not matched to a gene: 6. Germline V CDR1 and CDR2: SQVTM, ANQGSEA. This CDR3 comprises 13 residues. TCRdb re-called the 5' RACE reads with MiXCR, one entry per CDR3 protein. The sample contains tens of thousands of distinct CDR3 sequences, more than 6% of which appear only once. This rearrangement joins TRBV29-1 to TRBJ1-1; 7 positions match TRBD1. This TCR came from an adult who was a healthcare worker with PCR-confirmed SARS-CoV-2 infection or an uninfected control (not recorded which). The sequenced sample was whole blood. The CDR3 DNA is TGCAGCGGACTGGGACAGTCGAACACTGAAGCTTTCTTT. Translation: CSGLGQSNTEAFF.